These 5 T cell receptor beta chains were all obtained from the same sample, sequenced in a study of CD8 T cells in ankylosing spondylitis. Study results and caveats: Within ankylosing spondylitis blood, a TCR beta motif made up of eight highly homologous variants appeared to be characteristic.

TCRdb passed the 5' RACE reads through MiXCR, listing each CDR3 protein once. The table shows under 550,000 distinct CDR3 sequences, with around 26% occurring only once. These receptors' targets are unknown. The specimen was blood, either unsorted or a sorted T cell fraction (not recorded which). The receptor set was obtained from a male donor with ankylosing spondylitis.

The chain has TRBV29-1 and TRBJ2-1, with D perhaps TRBD1 (6 bases). The CDR3 is 15 amino acids. Germline CDR1 reads SQVTM; CDR2 reads ANQGSEA. V was shortened by 3 bases and J by 0 bases, with 12 bases between the two germline ends. DNA for the CDR3: TGCAGCGTTGAGCGAGACAGGACCTCCTACAATGAGCAGTTCTTC. It specifies CSVERDRTSYNEQFF.

The table lists this clonotype with a few counts. This chain links TRBV18 with TRBJ2-2, with a possible D match to TRBD1 (5 bases). The CDR3 runs to 14 residues. With 6 bases removed from V and 2 bases from J, the gap between germline ends came to 10 bases. Germline V gene lookup returns CDR1 KGHSH and CDR2 LQKENI. CDR3 nucleotide sequence: TGTGCCAGCTCTGACAGAGGAAACACCGGGGAGCTGTTTTTT. It yields the protein CASSDRGNTGELFF.

The chain combines TRBV12-3 or TRBV12-4 with TRBJ1-1; TRBD1 matches 10 bases. The CDR3 loop spans 18 amino acids. V was clipped by 2 bases and J by 5 bases; unmatched bases: 14. Here the CDR3 reads CASSLNPLGQGTVTEAFF. The DNA of the CDR3 is TGTGCCAGCAGTTTAAACCCCCTGGGACAGGGGACTGTTACTGAAGCTTTCTTT.

The table lists this clonotype with a few counts. The rearrangement links TRBV15 to TRBJ2-3; TRBD2 matches 10 bases. V shed 0 bases, J shed 4 bases, and the junction held 10 bases outside the gene matches. The CDR3 is 18 amino acids. Germline CDR1 LNHNV, CDR2 YYDKDF (reference sequence). This CDR3 reads CATSRDLVLAGVPDTQYF. The DNA for the CDR3 is TGTGCCACCAGCAGAGATCTCGTGCTAGCGGGAGTCCCAGATACGCAGTATTTT.

This clonotype has only a few counts. The chain has TRBV10-3 and TRBJ2-1; the match to TRBD2 covers 8 bases. The trim removed 3 bases at V and 5 bases at J, leaving 6 bases unmatched. CDR1 ENHRY and CDR2 SYGVKD come from the germline V gene. The CDR3 totals 15 residues. The CDR3 sequence: CAISEETSDDNEQFF. CDR3 bases: TGTGCCATCAGTGAAGAGACTAGCGATGACAATGAGCAGTTCTTC.